The 8 T cell receptor beta chains given below trace back to one sample, sequenced in a study of blood T cell repertoires in COVID-19. The protocol was immunoSEQ multiplex PCR, while the TCRdb copy is restricted to in-frame clones and leaves out a portion. The sample includes over 85,000 clones, around 90% of them seen just once. The specimen was peripheral blood. All receptors come from a woman in her forties or fifties with COVID-19, enrolled during active disease.

This clone was observed a handful of times. The genes are TRBV5-3 and TRBJ1-2; D is perhaps TRBD1 (6 bases). TRBV5-3 is given ORF status, its function remaining uncertain. This CDR3 spans 15 amino acids. V lost 3 bases and J lost 1, with 13 bases in between. In nucleotides, the CDR3 is TGTGCCAGAAGCTCCCGACAGGAGAATAACTATGGCTACACCTTC. Translating gives CARSSRQENNYGYTF.

V usage is TRBV1 and J usage is TRBJ2-7; the table's D call TRBD2 went unverified against the DNA. TRBV1 is annotated as a pseudogene. This CDR3 comprises 16 residues. CDR3 amino acids: CTSSQDSELRPHEQYF. CDR3 DNA sequence: TGCACCAGCAGCCAAGACTCGGAGCTGCGTCCCCACGAGCAGTACTTC.

The rearrangement joins TRBV11-3 to TRBJ2-5; maybe TRBD1 (6 bases). The CDR3 length is 15 residues. V was trimmed by 0 bases and J by 2 bases, leaving 10 bases between them. Germline V gives CDR1 SGHNT, CDR2 YENEEA. The chain's CDR3 is CASSLEGTIQETQYF. CDR3 bases: TGTGCCAGCAGCTTAGAAGGGACAATTCAAGAGACCCAGTACTTC.

This clone came up once. V and J are TRBV30 and TRBJ2-6; maybe TRBD1 (5 bases). V dropped 1 base and J dropped 3 bases, with 10 bases sitting between them. The CDR3 is made up of 15 amino acids. Germline CDR1 GTSNPN, CDR2 SVGIG (reference sequence). CDR3 loop: CAWSGTPFGANVLTF. The CDR3 DNA reads as TGTGCCTGGAGTGGGACACCTTTTGGGGCCAACGTCCTGACTTTC. Combining the CDR3 with reference TRBV30 and TRBJ2-6 gives the whole variable domain SQTIHQWPATLVQPVGSPLSLECTVEGTSNPNLYWYRQAAGRGLQLLFYSVGIGQISSEVPQNLSASRPQDRQFILSSKKLLLSDSGFYLCAWSGTPFGANVLTFGAGSRLTVL.

The V and J genes are TRBV7-2 and TRBJ2-2, with D perhaps matching TRBD1 (6 bases). The germline V gene encodes CDR1 SGHTA and CDR2 FQGNSA. The CDR3 is 17 residues long. The V end was cut by 5 bases, the J end by 4 bases, with 20 bases between. CDR3 sequence: CASSTGTNAWLTGELFF. In nucleotides, the CDR3 is TGTGCCAGCAGCACCGGGACAAACGCCTGGCTCACCGGGGAGCTGTTTTTT. The full variable domain, in which reference TRBV7-2 and TRBJ2-2 provide the parts outside the CDR3, is GAGVSQSPSNKVTEKGKDVELRCDPISGHTALYWYRQSLGQGLEFLIYFQGNSAPDKSGLPSDRFSAERTGGSVSTLTIQRTQQEDSAVYLCASSTGTNAWLTGELFFGEGSRLTVL.

The genes are TRBV7-2 and TRBJ1-4; D is unclear. The CDR3 extends over 15 amino acids. Between the trimmed V and J ends, which lost 1 base and 4 bases, there was a span of 10 bases. Germline values: CDR1 SGHTA, CDR2 FQGNSA. DNA of the CDR3: TGTGCCAGCAGCTTAGAAGGTCGGAGTAATGAAAAACTGTTTTTT. The encoded protein is CASSLEGRSNEKLFF.

The chain is built from TRBV29-1 and TRBJ2-1, with TRBD2 as a possible D gene (5 bases). The CDR3 runs 13 residues. Germline loops: CDR1 SQVTM, CDR2 ANQGSEA. Trimming shortened V by 4 bases and J by 6 bases, and 13 bases separated the two germline ends. CDR3 in DNA: TGCAGCGTTGTGAGGGTTTTAGGCAATGAGCAGTTCTTC. Its translation: CSVVRVLGNEQFF.

The J gene is TRBJ1-2, the V gene TRBV2, with a tentative D call TRBD1 (6 bases). CDR1 and CDR2 (germline): SNHLY, FYNNEI. Trimming left V 8 bases short and J 8 bases short, with 21 bases between. The CDR3 is 14 amino acids. The CDR3 DNA reads TGTGCCAGCGGAACCGGGACAACTACATGGGGCTACACCTTC. As protein: CASGTGTTTWGYTF.